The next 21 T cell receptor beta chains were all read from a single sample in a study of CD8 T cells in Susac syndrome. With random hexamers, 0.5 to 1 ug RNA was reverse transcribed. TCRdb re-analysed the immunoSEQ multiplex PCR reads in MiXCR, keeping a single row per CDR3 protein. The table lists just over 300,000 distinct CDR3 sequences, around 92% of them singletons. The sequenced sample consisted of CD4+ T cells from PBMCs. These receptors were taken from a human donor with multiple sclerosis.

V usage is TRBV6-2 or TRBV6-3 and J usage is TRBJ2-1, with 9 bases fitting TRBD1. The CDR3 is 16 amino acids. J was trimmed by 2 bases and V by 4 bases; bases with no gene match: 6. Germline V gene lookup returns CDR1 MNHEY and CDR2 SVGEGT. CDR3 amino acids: CASSSPGTGPYNEQFF. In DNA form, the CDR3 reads TGTGCCAGCAGTTCCCCCGGGACAGGGCCCTACAATGAGCAGTTCTTC.

In nucleotides, the CDR3 is TGTGCCAGCAGTGAAACGGGGAGGAACATTCAGTACTTC. Protein: CASSETGRNIQYF. This sequence joins TRBV25-1 and TRBJ2-4, with a possible D match to TRBD2 (6 bases). The CDR3 covers 13 residues. With 2 bases removed from V and 7 bases from J, the gap between germline ends came to 9 bases. CDR1 and CDR2 from the germline V gene are MGHDK and SYGVNS.

The CDR3 loop is CSAPGTGGIGGNTEAFF. CDR3 sequence (DNA): TGCAGTGCTCCAGGGACAGGGGGCATAGGAGGAAACACTGAAGCTTTCTTT. The chain employs TRBV20-1 and TRBJ1-1; 12 bases line up with TRBD1. This CDR3 comprises 17 residues. Germline assignment: CDR1 DFQATT and CDR2 SNEGSKA (reference sequence). Trimming took 5 bases from V and 2 from J; bases not matched to a gene: 12.

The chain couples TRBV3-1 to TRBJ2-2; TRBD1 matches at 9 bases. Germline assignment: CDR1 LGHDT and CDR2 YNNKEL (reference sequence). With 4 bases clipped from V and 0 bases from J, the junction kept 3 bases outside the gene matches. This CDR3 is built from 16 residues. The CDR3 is CASSPGQGTNTGELFF. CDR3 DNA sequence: TGTGCCAGCAGCCCGGGACAGGGAACGAACACCGGGGAGCTGTTTTTT.

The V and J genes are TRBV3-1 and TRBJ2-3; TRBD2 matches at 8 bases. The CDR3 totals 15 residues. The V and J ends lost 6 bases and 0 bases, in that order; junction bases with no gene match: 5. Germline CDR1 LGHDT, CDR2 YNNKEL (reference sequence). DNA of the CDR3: TGTGCCAGCAGTCTGACTAGCGAGAGCACAGATACGCAGTATTTT. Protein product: CASSLTSESTDTQYF.

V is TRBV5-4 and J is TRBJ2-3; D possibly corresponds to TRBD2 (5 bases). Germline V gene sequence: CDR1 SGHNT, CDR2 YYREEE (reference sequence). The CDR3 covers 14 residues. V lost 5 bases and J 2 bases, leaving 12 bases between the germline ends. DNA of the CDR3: TGTGCCAGCAGGATGGGGAGCGCCACAGATACGCAGTATTTT. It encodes CASRMGSATDTQYF.

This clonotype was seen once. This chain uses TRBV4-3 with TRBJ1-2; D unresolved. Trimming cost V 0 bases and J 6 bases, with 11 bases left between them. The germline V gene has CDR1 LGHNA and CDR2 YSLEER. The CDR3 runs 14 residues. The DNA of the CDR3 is TGCGCCAGCAGCCAAGAATCACCGACCCATGGCTACACCTTC. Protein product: CASSQESPTHGYTF.

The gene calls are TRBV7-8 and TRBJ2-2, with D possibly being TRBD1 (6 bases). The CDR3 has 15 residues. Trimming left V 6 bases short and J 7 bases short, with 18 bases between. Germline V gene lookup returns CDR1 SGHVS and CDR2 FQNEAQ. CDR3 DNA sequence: TGTGCCAGCAGAGAGACATCAGGGGAAGGCGGGGAGCTGTTTTTT. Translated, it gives CASRETSGEGGELFF.

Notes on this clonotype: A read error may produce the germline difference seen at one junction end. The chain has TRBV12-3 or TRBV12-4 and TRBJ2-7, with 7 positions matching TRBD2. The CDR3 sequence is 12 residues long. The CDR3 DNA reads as TGTGCCTCAGCGGGGAACCGCTACAAGCAGTACTTC. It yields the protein CASAGNRYKQYF.

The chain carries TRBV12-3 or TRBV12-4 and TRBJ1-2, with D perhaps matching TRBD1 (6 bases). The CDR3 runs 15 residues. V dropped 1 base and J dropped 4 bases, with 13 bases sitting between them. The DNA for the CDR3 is TGTGCCAGCAGTTTAGAAGGGGGGCATCTCTATGGCTACACCTTC. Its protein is CASSLEGGHLYGYTF.

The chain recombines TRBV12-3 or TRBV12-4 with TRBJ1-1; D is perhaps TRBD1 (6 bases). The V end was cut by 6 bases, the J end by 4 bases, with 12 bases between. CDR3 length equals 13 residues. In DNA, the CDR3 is TGTGCCAGCAGGGCGGGGGCTGGCACTGAAGCTTTCTTT. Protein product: CASRAGAGTEAFF.

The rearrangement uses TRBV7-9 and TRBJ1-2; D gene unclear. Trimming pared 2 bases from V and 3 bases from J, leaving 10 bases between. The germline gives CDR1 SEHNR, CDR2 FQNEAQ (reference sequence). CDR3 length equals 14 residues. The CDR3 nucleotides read TGTGCCAGCAGCTTATTCCCGGGTCACTATGGCTACACCTTC. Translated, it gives CASSLFPGHYGYTF.

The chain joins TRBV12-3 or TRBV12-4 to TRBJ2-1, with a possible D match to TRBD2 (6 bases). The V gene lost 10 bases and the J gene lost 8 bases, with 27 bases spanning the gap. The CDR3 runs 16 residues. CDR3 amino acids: CATSIRATRMGDEQFF. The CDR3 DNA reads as TGTGCCACTTCTATTAGGGCGACTAGAATGGGGGATGAGCAGTTCTTC.

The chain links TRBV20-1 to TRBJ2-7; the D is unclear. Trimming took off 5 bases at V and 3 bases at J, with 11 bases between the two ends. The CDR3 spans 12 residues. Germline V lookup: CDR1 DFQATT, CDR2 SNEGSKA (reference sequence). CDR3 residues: CSASGRIYEQYF. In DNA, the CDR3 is TGCAGTGCTTCCGGACGGATCTACGAGCAGTACTTC.

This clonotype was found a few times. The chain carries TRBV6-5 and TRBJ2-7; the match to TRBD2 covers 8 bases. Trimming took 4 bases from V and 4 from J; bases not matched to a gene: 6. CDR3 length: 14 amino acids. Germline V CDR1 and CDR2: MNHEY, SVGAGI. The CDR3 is CASSWTGGTYEQYF. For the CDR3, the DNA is TGTGCCAGCAGTTGGACGGGAGGGACATACGAGCAGTACTTC.

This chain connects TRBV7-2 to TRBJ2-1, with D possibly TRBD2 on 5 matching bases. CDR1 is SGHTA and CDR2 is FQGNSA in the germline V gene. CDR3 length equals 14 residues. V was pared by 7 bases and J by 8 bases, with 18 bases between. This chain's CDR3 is CASTLLRTGDEQFF. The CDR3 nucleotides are TGTGCCAGCACCCTCCTCCGGACTGGCGATGAGCAGTTCTTC.

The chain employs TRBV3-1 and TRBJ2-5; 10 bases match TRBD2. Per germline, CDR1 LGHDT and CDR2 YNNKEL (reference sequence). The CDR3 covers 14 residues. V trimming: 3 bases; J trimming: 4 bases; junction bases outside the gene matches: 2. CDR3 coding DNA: TGTGCCAGCAGCCAGAGGACTAGCGGAGAGACCCAGTACTTC. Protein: CASSQRTSGETQYF.

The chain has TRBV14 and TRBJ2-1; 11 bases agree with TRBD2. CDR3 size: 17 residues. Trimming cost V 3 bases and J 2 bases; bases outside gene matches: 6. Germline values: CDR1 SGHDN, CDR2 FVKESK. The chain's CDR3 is CASSQELAGGPYNEQFF. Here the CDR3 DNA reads TGTGCCAGCAGCCAGGAATTAGCGGGAGGGCCCTACAATGAGCAGTTCTTC.

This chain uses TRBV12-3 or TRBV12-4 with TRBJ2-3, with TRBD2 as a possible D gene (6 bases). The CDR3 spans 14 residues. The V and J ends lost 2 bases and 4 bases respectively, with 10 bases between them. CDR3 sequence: CASSLRWRADTQYF. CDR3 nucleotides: TGTGCCAGCAGTTTACGGTGGAGGGCAGATACGCAGTATTTT.

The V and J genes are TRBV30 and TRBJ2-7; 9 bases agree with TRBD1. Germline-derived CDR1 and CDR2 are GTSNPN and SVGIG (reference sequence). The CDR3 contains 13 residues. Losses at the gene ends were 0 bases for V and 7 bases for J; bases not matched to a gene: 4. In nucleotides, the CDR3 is TGTGCCTGGAGTGTCATGACAGGGGGAGAGCAGTACTTC. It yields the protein CAWSVMTGGEQYF.

As DNA, the CDR3 is TGTGCCAGCTCACCCACCAGCGGGAGCAGCTCCTACAATGAGCAGTTCTTC. Translated, it gives CASSPTSGSSSYNEQFF. The chain combines TRBV18 with TRBJ2-1; TRBD2 agrees at 8 bases. V lost 3 bases and J lost 0; bases outside the gene matches: 7. The CDR3 is 17 amino acids. CDR1 and CDR2 (germline): KGHSH, LQKENI.